This T cell receptor beta chain was profiled in a study of cytomegalovirus exposure and HLA in healthy donors. Findings of the study overall: There was a cluster of highly shared sequence variants that was likely a sequencing artifact. Across HLA loci, a later analysis found differing TCR association rates, with DRB1 most and HLA-C fewest.

Details on this clone: The antigen is undetermined.

Germline CDR1 MRHNA, CDR2 SNTAGT. There are 15 residues in the CDR3. Trimming took off 6 bases at V and 2 bases at J, with 15 bases between the two ends. PCR involved 60 Vbeta and 13 Jbeta primers. Per the authors' pipeline: There were 70 million to 95 million unique TCR beta chains by a later count, and approximately 11 million of them were shared. Here immunoSEQ multiplex PCR was the method, and the copy in TCRdb shows in-frame clones only, minus some. From that table come the V and J calls and clone size; the DNA was used to work out D and trimming. The sample comprises roughly 150,000 clones, less than 10% of which are singletons, and less than 2% rests with the top ten.

This receptor was identified in a male donor in good health and CMV-seronegative. The sample consisted of PBMCs. The chain links TRBV6-4 to TRBJ2-3; the D is unclear. CDR3 DNA: TGTGCCAGCAGCAGGCGCCCCGGCGCCACAGATACGCAGTATTTT. Encoded protein: CASSRRPGATDTQYF.